The rows below give T cell receptor beta chains drawn from one sample of a study of shared clonotypes between healthy human individuals. TCRdb's copy holds only in-frame clones and misses some; the assay was immunoSEQ multiplex PCR. The table shows approximately 460,000 clones, with roughly four fifths occurring only once. Sequencing used PBMCs. The receptors derive from a woman between 40 and 55 years old in good health. Some clones in this sample may be carry-over from other donors' samples. Both conserved end residues are part of each CDR3. A D gene is named only where the DNA matches it firmly. Expanded clones get a size class; other rows say once, few or many, or leave the size out.

V gene: TRBV5-1
D gene: TRBD1
clone size: .
J gene: TRBJ2-7
CDR3 protein: CASSPYGTVYEQYF
CDR3 DNA: TGCGCCAGCAGCCCCTACGGGACAGTCTACGAGCAGTACTTC

V gene: TRBV30
D gene: .
clone size: many
J gene: TRBJ2-3
CDR3 protein: CAWSQRLENTQYF
CDR3 DNA: TGTGCCTGGAGTCAGAGGCTGGAAAATACGCAGTATTTT

V gene: TRBV9
D gene: .
clone size: .
J gene: TRBJ2-5
CDR3 protein: CASSPRLGQRPETQYF
CDR3 DNA: TGTGCCAGCAGCCCCCGGTTGGGACAACGCCCGGAGACCCAGTACTTC

V gene: TRBV28
D gene: TRBD1
clone size: .
J gene: TRBJ1-1
CDR3 protein: CASSLIRGSGTEAFF
CDR3 DNA: TGTGCCAGCAGTTTAATCAGGGGGTCGGGCACTGAAGCTTTCTTT

V gene: TRBV7-3
D gene: TRBD1
clone size: many
J gene: TRBJ2-6
CDR3 protein: CASRAGGSGANVLTF
CDR3 DNA: TGTGCCAGCAGGGCAGGGGGCTCTGGGGCCAACGTCCTGACTTTC

V gene: TRBV5-3
D gene: .
clone size: .
J gene: TRBJ1-2
CDR3 protein: CASSPGRAWGYTF
CDR3 DNA: TGTGCCAGCAGCCCGGGCAGGGCATGGGGCTACACCTTC

V gene: TRBV5-1
D gene: .
clone size: .
J gene: TRBJ2-2
CDR3 protein: CASSFLGSSGELFF
CDR3 DNA: TGCGCCAGCAGCTTCCTCGGGAGCTCCGGGGAGCTGTTTTTT

V gene: TRBV30
D gene: TRBD2
clone size: .
J gene: TRBJ2-4
CDR3 protein: CAWSVGLGTAGKTQYF
CDR3 DNA: TGTGCCTGGAGTGTGGGCTTAGGTACAGCGGGAAAAACTCAGTACTTC

V gene: TRBV7-2
D gene: .
clone size: .
J gene: TRBJ2-7
CDR3 protein: CASSLPPRGGQYF
CDR3 DNA: TGTGCCAGCAGCTTACCACCCCGGGGCGGGCAGTACTTC

V gene: TRBV19
D gene: .
clone size: .
J gene: TRBJ1-5
CDR3 protein: CASSIASRGNQPQHF
CDR3 DNA: TGTGCCAGTAGTATAGCTAGCAGGGGCAATCAGCCCCAGCATTTT

V gene: TRBV6-5
D gene: .
clone size: .
J gene: TRBJ2-1
CDR3 protein: CASRPAGLASNEQFF
CDR3 DNA: TGTGCCAGCAGACCTGCCGGCCTAGCCAGCAATGAGCAGTTCTTC

V gene: TRBV7-6
D gene: TRBD2
clone size: .
J gene: TRBJ2-1
CDR3 protein: CASSLNSRTSAYNEQFF
CDR3 DNA: TGTGCCAGCAGCTTAAATTCCCGGACTAGCGCCTACAATGAGCAGTTCTTC

V gene: TRBV5-1
D gene: TRBD2
clone size: .
J gene: TRBJ2-5
CDR3 protein: CASSLAGTSSETQYF
CDR3 DNA: TGCGCCAGCAGCTTGGCCGGGACTAGCAGTGAGACCCAGTACTTC

V gene: TRBV9
D gene: .
clone size: .
J gene: TRBJ1-3
CDR3 protein: CASQKGNSGNTIYF
CDR3 DNA: TGTGCCAGCCAAAAGGGGAACTCTGGAAACACCATATATTTT

V gene: TRBV28
D gene: .
clone size: .
J gene: TRBJ2-1
CDR3 protein: CASSLLNYNEQFF
CDR3 DNA: TGTGCCAGCAGTCTTCTCAATTACAATGAGCAGTTCTTC

V gene: TRBV5-1
D gene: TRBD2
clone size: .
J gene: TRBJ2-1
CDR3 protein: CASSWGELGQRGHEQFF
CDR3 DNA: TGCGCCAGCAGCTGGGGAGAATTGGGGCAGCGGGGTCATGAGCAGTTCTTC

V gene: TRBV30
D gene: TRBD1
clone size: once
J gene: TRBJ1-4
CDR3 protein: CAWSPGTGGEKLFF
CDR3 DNA: TGTGCCTGGAGCCCTGGGACAGGGGGGGAAAAACTGTTTTTT

V gene: TRBV7-9
D gene: .
clone size: .
J gene: TRBJ1-2
CDR3 protein: CASSLLGVSDYGYTF
CDR3 DNA: TGTGCCAGCAGCTTATTGGGTGTCAGCGACTATGGCTACACCTTC

V gene: TRBV7-2
D gene: .
clone size: .
J gene: TRBJ1-4
CDR3 protein: CASSRRGAGINEKLFF
CDR3 DNA: TGTGCCAGCAGCCGCCGGGGCGCGGGGATTAATGAAAAACTGTTTTTT

V gene: TRBV6-6
D gene: .
clone size: once
J gene: TRBJ1-1
CDR3 protein: CASSYDQATMEFF
CDR3 DNA: TGTGCCAGCAGTTACGATCAGGCCACAATGGAGTTCTTT

V gene: TRBV7-6
D gene: TRBD2
clone size: .
J gene: TRBJ2-2
CDR3 protein: CASSQSPAGGTGELFF
CDR3 DNA: TGTGCCAGCAGCCAAAGCCCCGCGGGGGGGACCGGGGAGCTGTTTTTT

V gene: TRBV19
D gene: .
clone size: many
J gene: TRBJ1-1
CDR3 protein: CASRNPGGTNTEAFF
CDR3 DNA: TGTGCCAGTAGAAACCCGGGAGGGACGAACACTGAAGCTTTCTTT

V gene: TRBV20-1
D gene: .
clone size: .
J gene: TRBJ2-7
CDR3 protein: CSAERVYEQYF
CDR3 DNA: TGCAGTGCTGAGCGGGTTTACGAGCAGTACTTC